Presented here are 32 T cell receptor beta chains from one specimen sequenced in a study of PD-1 blockade in classical Hodgkin lymphoma. Brentuximab vedotin exposure varied among the patients, all of whom had relapsed after autologous stem cell transplantation. Sequenced by immunoSEQ multiplex PCR; TCRdb stores in-frame clones only, minus some. The repertoire holds 20,000 to 30,000 clones, roughly 79% seen once, with 15% to 20% in the top ten. Sample: peripheral blood mononuclear cells (PBMCs), taken before the second cycle of nivolumab. These receptors were collected from a human donor with classical Hodgkin lymphoma.

Only one count was recorded for this clone. This sequence joins TRBV18 and TRBJ2-7, with 7 positions matching TRBD1. The junction had 3 bases not matched to a gene; V was cut back by 4 bases and J by 3 bases. The CDR3 extends over 13 amino acids. Germline values: CDR1 KGHSH, CDR2 LQKENI. CDR3 DNA: TGTGCCAGCTCACTCGGACAGGACTACGAGCAGTACTTC. It is translated as CASSLGQDYEQYF.

CDR3 protein: CASSSGQGNQPQHF. The CDR3, as DNA: TGCGCCAGCAGCTCCGGACAGGGCAATCAGCCCCAGCATTTT. This chain joins TRBV5-1 and TRBJ1-5, with TRBD1 identical over 7 bases. The V and J ends lost 3 bases and 2 bases, in that order; junction bases with no gene match: 2. CDR3 size: 14 residues. Germline V lookup: CDR1 SGHRS, CDR2 YFSETQ.

This chain connects TRBV30 to TRBJ1-2, with D perhaps TRBD1 (5 bases). V lost 3 bases and J 4 bases, leaving 18 bases between the germline ends. Germline CDR1 and CDR2: GTSNPN and SVGIG (reference sequence). The CDR3 covers 15 residues. CDR3 protein: CAWSQQATASYGYTF. CDR3 coding DNA: TGTGCCTGGAGCCAACAGGCCACAGCTAGCTATGGCTACACCTTC. Supplemented by reference TRBV30 and TRBJ1-2, the full variable domain reads SQTIHQWPATLVQPVGSPLSLECTVEGTSNPNLYWYRQAAGRGLQLLFYSVGIGQISSEVPQNLSASRPQDRQFILSSKKLLLSDSGFYLCAWSQQATASYGYTFGSGTRLTVV.

The chain links TRBV14 to TRBJ1-1, with 8 bases matching TRBD1. The CDR3 has 18 amino acids. CDR1 is SGHDN and CDR2 is FVKESK in the germline V gene. The trim removed 2 bases at V and 3 bases at J, leaving 14 bases unmatched. CDR3 region: CASSQLARGLLRDTEAFF. Written as DNA, the CDR3 is TGTGCCAGCAGCCAACTAGCCAGGGGGCTTCTTAGGGACACTGAAGCTTTCTTT.

The V and J genes are TRBV5-1 and TRBJ1-6, with 9 bases matching TRBD1. This CDR3 is built from 16 residues. V lost 4 bases and J lost 3; bases outside the gene matches: 5. Per the germline V gene, CDR1 is SGHRS and CDR2 is YFSETQ. The CDR3 here is CASSEKGQGYNSPLHF. The DNA for the CDR3 is TGCGCCAGCAGCGAGAAGGGACAGGGCTATAATTCACCCCTCCACTTT.

The rearrangement joins TRBV25-1 to TRBJ2-7, with 8 bases aligning to TRBD1. There are 14 residues in the CDR3. From germline, CDR1 is MGHDK and CDR2 SYGVNS. Germline trimming cut 9 bases from V and 2 bases from J; bases unmatched to any gene: 9. CDR3 in amino acids: CASTGTGGTYEQYF. The DNA for the CDR3 is TGTGCCAGTACCGGGACAGGAGGCACCTACGAGCAGTACTTC.

The chain joins TRBV5-4 to TRBJ1-1, with 7 positions matching TRBD1. The CDR3 length is 14 residues. The ends lost 4 bases at V and 4 bases at J; junction bases unmatched: 7. CDR1 is SGHNT and CDR2 is YYREEE in the germline V gene (reference sequence). The CDR3, as DNA: TGTGCCAGCAGCCATGGGACAGTACCCACTGAAGCTTTCTTT. Residues: CASSHGTVPTEAFF.

The chain recombines TRBV2 with TRBJ2-7; 8 bases are a match to TRBD2. CDR3 length equals 14 residues. Unmatched junction bases numbered 5, after V lost 0 bases and J lost 7 bases. Germline V CDR1 and CDR2: SNHLY, FYNNEI. The DNA for the CDR3 is TGTGCCAGCAGTGAAGCGCTTCCGGGGGGGGAGCAGTACTTC. Translating gives CASSEALPGGEQYF.

The chain couples TRBV19 to TRBJ1-1; 7 bases match TRBD1. CDR3 size: 15 residues. Germline trimming cut 4 bases from V and 1 base from J; bases unmatched to any gene: 6. Germline V CDR1 and CDR2: LNHDA, SQIVND (reference sequence). The CDR3 DNA is TGTGCCAGTAGTAAAACAGGGGCGGGGAACACTGAAGCTTTCTTT. This gives the protein CASSKTGAGNTEAFF.

This clone occurred a few times. V gene TRBV2 combines with J gene TRBJ1-2; unclear D gene. The CDR3 is 13 amino acids. Germline V gene data show CDR1 as SNHLY and CDR2 as FYNNEI. V shed 7 bases and J shed 4 bases, with 13 bases lying between them. CDR3 loop: CASTLLGSYGYTF. In nucleotides, the CDR3 is TGTGCCAGCACCTTGTTAGGTAGCTATGGCTACACCTTC.

CDR3 sequence (DNA): TGTGCCAGCAGCACGCCGGGACAGGGGTCACCCTACGAGCAGTACTTC. Its protein product is CASSTPGQGSPYEQYF. The chain is built from TRBV5-5 and TRBJ2-7; TRBD1 aligns across 10 bases. The ends lost 4 bases at V and 2 bases at J; junction bases unmatched: 9. Germline CDR1 and CDR2: SGHKS and YYEKEE (reference sequence). CDR3 length: 16 residues.

This chain connects TRBV9 to TRBJ2-7; 12 nucleotides agree with TRBD1. Trimming at V came to 3 bases and at J to 5 bases, leaving 3 bases not matched to a gene. The CDR3 is 14 residues long. Germline V gene sequence: CDR1 SGDLS, CDR2 YYNGEE. Here the CDR3 reads CASSERDRGHEQYF. The CDR3 DNA is TGTGCCAGCAGCGAGCGGGACAGGGGGCACGAGCAGTACTTC.

The rearrangement uses TRBV27 and TRBJ1-5; D unresolved. The germline V gene encodes CDR1 MNHEY and CDR2 SMNVEV (reference sequence). Trimming removed 7 bases at V and 3 bases at J, with 10 bases between. The CDR3 has 13 amino acids. The CDR3 bases are TGTGCCAGCATCGCAGCTACCAATCAGCCCCAGCATTTT. Its translation is CASIAATNQPQHF.

The V call is TRBV10-3, the J call TRBJ2-3, with no clear D. There are 15 residues in the CDR3. Trimming left V 6 bases short and J 3 bases short, with 16 bases between. In germline, CDR1 is ENHRY, CDR2 SYGVKD. The DNA for the CDR3 is TGTGCCATCAGACAGACGGTCCAAGGGACAGATACGCAGTATTTT. Translated: CAIRQTVQGTDTQYF.

The V and J genes are TRBV27 and TRBJ1-1; D is undetermined. CDR3 length: 14 amino acids. Germline-derived CDR1 and CDR2 are MNHEY and SMNVEV (reference sequence). The V end was cut by 3 bases, the J end by 0 bases, with 8 bases between. CDR3 sequence: CASSFRLMNTEAFF. DNA of the CDR3: TGTGCCAGCAGTTTTCGGCTGATGAACACTGAAGCTTTCTTT.

The V gene is TRBV5-1, the J gene TRBJ2-7; 11 nucleotides line up with TRBD2. The CDR3 consists of 14 residues. Germline V gives CDR1 SGHRS, CDR2 YFSETQ. With V trimmed by 1 base and J by 5 bases, 2 bases remained unmatched. CDR3 sequence: CASSLQTSGDEQYF. CDR3 coding DNA: TGCGCCAGCAGCTTGCAGACTAGCGGGGACGAGCAGTACTTC.

The chain recombines TRBV19 with TRBJ2-4, with D perhaps matching TRBD2 (6 bases). Germline CDR1 is LNHDA and CDR2 is SQIVND (reference sequence). The ends were cut back, 5 bases at V and 9 bases at J, with 11 bases in the middle. CDR3 size: 12 residues. The CDR3 loop is CASSRGFGIQYF. CDR3 coding DNA: TGTGCCAGTAGTCGGGGGTTTGGCATTCAGTACTTC.

This chain connects TRBV5-1 to TRBJ2-7; D might be TRBD1 or TRBD2, each matching 5 bases. This CDR3 has 15 amino acids. V gave up 0 bases and J gave up 0 bases, with 10 bases separating them. In germline, CDR1 is SGHRS, CDR2 YFSETQ. The CDR3 DNA reads as TGCGCCAGCAGCTTGGCCCGGGACCACTCCTACGAGCAGTACTTC. Its translation: CASSLARDHSYEQYF.

This clone turned up a few times. The genes are TRBV10-2 and TRBJ1-4; D is undetermined. Trimming left V 0 bases short and J 3 bases short, with 8 bases between. Germline CDR1 is WSHSY and CDR2 is SAAADI. The CDR3 sequence is 15 residues long. The CDR3 spells CASSESGSSNEKLFF. CDR3 nucleotide sequence: TGCGCCAGCAGTGAGTCGGGGTCCTCTAATGAAAAACTGTTTTTT.

V gene TRBV5-1 combines with J gene TRBJ1-1; D is uncertain. This CDR3 spans 13 amino acids. The V gene's germline CDR1 is SGHRS and CDR2 YFSETQ. Deletions cut 7 bases from V and 5 bases from J, with 15 bases between. The CDR3 region is CASSRAVETEAFF. The CDR3 DNA reads as TGCGCCAGCTCCCGGGCGGTAGAGACTGAAGCTTTCTTT.

The V and J genes are TRBV6-1 and TRBJ1-4; TRBD1 matches at 7 bases. This CDR3 comprises 13 residues. V was pared by 4 bases and J by 7 bases, with 3 bases of the junction left unmatched. Germline assignment: CDR1 MNHNS and CDR2 SASEGT. The CDR3 nucleotides are TGTGCCAGCAGTGCCGACAGGGTTGAAAAACTGTTTTTT. Amino acids: CASSADRVEKLFF.

The chain recombines TRBV28 with TRBJ2-5, with 9 bases matching TRBD1. CDR3 length equals 15 residues. With V trimmed by 3 bases and J by 4 bases, 6 bases remained unmatched. Germline lookup yields CDR1 MDHEN and CDR2 SYDVKM. This chain's CDR3 is CASSFVQGASETQYF. CDR3 nucleotide sequence: TGTGCCAGCAGTTTCGTACAGGGGGCTTCAGAGACCCAGTACTTC.

This clone was recorded a few times. V usage is TRBV2 and J usage is TRBJ1-1; D uncertain. The germline V gene encodes CDR1 SNHLY and CDR2 FYNNEI. Trimming took 1 base from V and 5 from J, leaving 11 bases between them. The CDR3 extends over 14 amino acids. CDR3 protein: CASSEGFGDTEAFF. CDR3 in DNA: TGTGCCAGCAGTGAAGGCTTTGGGGATACTGAAGCTTTCTTT.

The V call is TRBV19, the J call TRBJ2-7, with TRBD1 identical over 7 bases. This CDR3 has 15 residues. Trimming at V came to 5 bases and at J to 2 bases, leaving 9 bases not matched to a gene. Per the germline V gene, CDR1 is LNHDA and CDR2 is SQIVND (reference sequence). The CDR3 nucleotides are TGTGCCAGTAGTGTAACCGGGACAGAGGCCTACGAGCAGTACTTC. Translating it yields CASSVTGTEAYEQYF.

This clone occurred once. CDR3 bases: TGTGCCAGCAGCCAAGATCCGTCGACAGGGGTCTACAATGAGCAGTTCTTC. This encodes CASSQDPSTGVYNEQFF. This chain joins TRBV4-2 and TRBJ2-1, with 8 bases that match TRBD1. Germline CDR1 reads LGHNA; CDR2 reads YNFKEQ. This CDR3 has 17 residues. J gave up 3 bases and V 0 bases, and 7 bases lay outside the gene matches.

The genes are TRBV12-1 and TRBJ2-1; the table names TRBD2, a call not compared with the DNA. TRBV12-1 counts as a pseudogene. This CDR3 is 17 amino acids long. This CDR3 is CASSHRTSGRFHNEQFF. Written as DNA, the CDR3 is TGTGCCAGCAGCCATAGGACTAGCGGGAGGTTCCACAATGAGCAGTTCTTC.

The DNA for the CDR3 is TGTGCCAGCAGCTTGACCTCGACTCAAGAGACCCAGTACTTC. This translates into CASSLTSTQETQYF. This chain joins TRBV5-4 and TRBJ2-5; D call uncertain. Trimming shortened V by 1 base and J by 2 bases, and 9 bases separated the two germline ends. The CDR3 extends over 14 amino acids. CDR1 and CDR2 (germline): SGHNT, YYREEE (reference sequence).

V is TRBV7-3 and J is TRBJ2-3; possible D gene TRBD2, 6 bases. The V gene lost 4 bases and the J gene lost 3 bases, with 11 bases spanning the gap. The CDR3 extends over 14 amino acids. Germline assignment: CDR1 SGHTA and CDR2 FQGTGA. The CDR3 bases are TGTGCCAGCAGCTCCGGGAGAGGTACAGATACGCAGTATTTT. Translated, it gives CASSSGRGTDTQYF.

V and J are TRBV5-6 and TRBJ1-1; D possibly corresponds to TRBD1 (5 bases). V lost 1 base and J 10 bases, leaving 14 bases between the germline ends. The CDR3 totals 13 residues. Germline CDR1 and CDR2: SGHDT and YYEEEE. CDR3 region: CASSLWVDTGAFF. The CDR3 coding sequence is TGTGCCAGCAGCTTGTGGGTGGACACCGGAGCTTTCTTT.

The J gene is TRBJ2-1, the V gene TRBV30; 13 nucleotides line up with TRBD2. Germline assignment: CDR1 GTSNPN and CDR2 SVGIG (reference sequence). J was trimmed by 8 bases and V by 5 bases; bases with no gene match: 6. CDR3 size: 14 residues. CDR3: CAWAQGLAGYEQFF. The CDR3 coding sequence is TGTGCCTGGGCCCAGGGACTAGCGGGATATGAGCAGTTCTTC.

V usage is TRBV10-3 and J usage is TRBJ2-3; D is perhaps TRBD1 or TRBD2 (5 bases each). In germline, CDR1 is ENHRY, CDR2 SYGVKD. Trimming took off 0 bases at V and 1 base at J, with 11 bases between the two ends. The CDR3 is made up of 16 amino acids. DNA for the CDR3: TGTGCCATCAGTGAGTCCGAAGGGACCGGCACAGATACGCAGTATTTT. It specifies CAISESEGTGTDTQYF.

This sequence joins TRBV18 and TRBJ2-2; D gene unclear. The CDR3 is 13 amino acids. From germline, CDR1 is KGHSH and CDR2 LQKENI. The V and J ends lost 4 bases and 5 bases respectively, with 8 bases between them. CDR3 DNA sequence: TGTGCCAGCTCACGCACCGGGACCGGGGAGCTGTTTTTT. This gives the protein CASSRTGTGELFF.